This TCR beta chain was sequenced during a study of response to subunit inactivated influenza vaccine. Germline values: CDR1 SGHTA, CDR2 FQGNSA. The CDR3 sequence is 14 residues long. The germline V and J ends were trimmed by 4 bases and 10 bases, with 18 bases remaining between them. TCRdb recomputed calls from the RT-PCR reads with MiXCR, one row per CDR3 protein. Of around 570,000 distinct CDR3 sequences in the sample, around 11% were seen once. This sample also appeared in a second study, on T cells expressing NK-cell markers. As reported in that work: The authors made TCR beta cDNA libraries by 5'RACE template switching. This switching added a universal primer site and UMIs. Sorted CD3+CD56+NKG2C+, CD3+CD56+NKG2C- and CD3+CD56-NKG2C+ T-cell subsets were beta-chain profiled. Uncertainty persisted over the HCMV specificity of expanded NKG2C+ T cell clones.

V and J are TRBV7-2 and TRBJ2-3; TRBD1 is a possible D gene (5 bases). The source is a man aged 45-65 years who received an inactivated influenza vaccine. Source: PBMCs from blood, taken on the day of vaccination. The CDR3 reads CASSSRPREFPQYF. The CDR3 coding sequence is TGTGCCAGCAGCTCACGGCCCAGGGAATTCCCGCAGTATTTT.